Listed below are T cell receptor beta chains from one sample, sequenced in a study of blood T cell repertoires in COVID-19. Sequenced by immunoSEQ multiplex PCR; TCRdb stores in-frame clones only, minus some. The table shows about 250,000 clones, with over 65% occurring only once. Input material: peripheral blood. These receptor sequences come from a woman of 80 years or more with acute or convalescent COVID-19. The CDR3 runs from the conserved cysteine through the conserved F or W. Fields, in order: V gene, clone size, J gene, D gene, CDR3 protein, CDR3 DNA. The D gene is left open where the match is weak. Clone size is stated in some rows and not others, as once, few, many or a class when expanded.

TRBV7-9	.	TRBJ2-5	.	CASSSVGTLQETQYF	TGTGCCAGCAGCTCAGTCGGGACTCTCCAAGAGACCCAGTACTTC
TRBV6-5	.	TRBJ1-6	.	CASSAQGYNSPLHF	TGTGCCAGCAGCGCACAGGGTTATAATTCACCCCTCCACTTT
TRBV5-6	.	TRBJ2-7	.	CASSLRVGALFGEQYF	TGTGCCAGCAGCTTGCGTGTGGGAGCCCTCTTCGGCGAGCAGTACTTC
TRBV20-1	.	TRBJ1-1	.	CSGRVNTEAFF	TGCAGTGGTCGTGTAAACACTGAAGCTTTCTTT
TRBV29-1	.	TRBJ1-2	TRBD1	CSVHRGKYGYTF	TGCAGCGTTCACAGGGGAAAGTATGGCTACACCTTC
TRBV5-4	.	TRBJ2-5	.	CASSVRETQYF	TGTGCCAGCAGCGTCCGAGAGACCCAGTACTTC
TRBV6-5	.	TRBJ1-1	.	CASRPQGITEAFF	TGTGCCAGCAGACCCCAGGGGATCACTGAAGCTTTCTTT
TRBV23-1	few	TRBJ1-1	.	CASSQSEGITEAFF	TGCGCCAGCAGTCAATCCGAGGGCATTACTGAAGCTTTCTTT
TRBV7-9	.	TRBJ1-2	.	CASSLQGLSNYGYTF	TGTGCCAGCAGCCTACAGGGTCTGTCTAACTATGGCTACACCTTC
TRBV19	once	TRBJ1-4	.	CASSLEGLGEKLFF	TGTGCCAGTAGTTTGGAGGGGCTGGGTGAAAAACTGTTTTTT
TRBV6-5	.	TRBJ1-5	TRBD1	CASSRDRNQPQHF	TGTGCCAGCAGCAGGGACAGAAATCAGCCCCAGCATTTT
TRBV7-2	few	TRBJ1-2	TRBD1	CASSSQRQGMSGYTF	TGTGCCAGCAGCTCCCAAAGACAGGGAATGAGTGGCTACACCTTC
TRBV29-1	.	TRBJ1-3	.	CSVEGAGDTIYF	TGCAGCGTTGAAGGGGCAGGGGACACCATATATTTT
TRBV4-1	few	TRBJ1-2	.	CASSQDFGGLTYYGYTF	TGCGCCAGCAGCCAGGACTTCGGGGGACTCACTTACTATGGCTACACCTTC
TRBV5-1	.	TRBJ1-1	TRBD1	CASSLDRGLNTEAFF	TGCGCCAGCAGCTTAGACAGGGGGCTGAACACTGAAGCTTTCTTT
TRBV27	.	TRBJ2-1	.	CASSSSVAANEQFF	TGTGCCAGCAGTTCCTCAGTAGCGGCTAATGAGCAGTTCTTC
TRBV27	once	TRBJ2-7	TRBD1	CASSFRDRPSYEQYF	TGTGCCAGCAGTTTCCGGGACAGGCCCTCCTACGAGCAGTACTTC
TRBV9	.	TRBJ2-2	.	CASSVGRGARTGELFF	TGTGCCAGCAGCGTAGGTCGGGGGGCGAGAACCGGGGAGCTGTTTTTT
TRBV5-1	.	TRBJ1-2	TRBD1	CASSLGGQGFLGYTF	TGCGCCAGCAGCTTGGGAGGACAGGGGTTCTTAGGCTACACCTTC
TRBV2	.	TRBJ1-5	.	CASRLDSHQPQHF	TGTGCCAGCAGACTCGACAGCCATCAGCCCCAGCATTTT
TRBV9	few	TRBJ1-2	TRBD1	CASSGSRGQVWGYTF	TGTGCCAGCAGCGGGAGCAGGGGGCAAGTGTGGGGCTACACCTTC
TRBV5-1	.	TRBJ1-2	TRBD1	CASSTPGQGGYGYTF	TGCGCCAGCAGCACCCCGGGACAGGGCGGCTATGGCTACACCTTC
TRBV3-1/TRBV3-2	once	TRBJ1-2	TRBD1	CASSLEPGQGDYGYTF	TGTGCCAGCAGCCTCGAACCGGGACAGGGTGACTATGGCTACACCTTC
TRBV2	.	TRBJ2-6	.	CASSESGASGANVLTF	TGTGCCAGCAGTGAATCAGGGGCGTCTGGGGCCAACGTCCTGACTTTC